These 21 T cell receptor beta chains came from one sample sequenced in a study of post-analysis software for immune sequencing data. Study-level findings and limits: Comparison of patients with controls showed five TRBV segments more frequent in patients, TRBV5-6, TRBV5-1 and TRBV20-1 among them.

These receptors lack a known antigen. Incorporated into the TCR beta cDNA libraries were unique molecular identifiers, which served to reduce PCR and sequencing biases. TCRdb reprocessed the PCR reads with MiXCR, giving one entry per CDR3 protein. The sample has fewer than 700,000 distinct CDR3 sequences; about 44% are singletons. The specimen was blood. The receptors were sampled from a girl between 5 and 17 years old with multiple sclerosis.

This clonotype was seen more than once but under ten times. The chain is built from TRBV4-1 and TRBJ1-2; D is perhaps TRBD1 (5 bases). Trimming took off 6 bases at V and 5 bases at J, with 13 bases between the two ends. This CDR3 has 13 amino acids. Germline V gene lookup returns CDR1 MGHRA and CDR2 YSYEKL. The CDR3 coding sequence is TGCGCCAGCAGGGGGCCCCCCTCTTATGGCTACACCTTC. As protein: CASRGPPSYGYTF.

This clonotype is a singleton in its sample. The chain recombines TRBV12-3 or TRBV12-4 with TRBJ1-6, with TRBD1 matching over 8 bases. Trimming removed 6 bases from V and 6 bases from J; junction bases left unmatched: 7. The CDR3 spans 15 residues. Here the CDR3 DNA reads TGTGCCAGCAGGTCTGGGACAGGACTTAATTCACCCCTCCACTTT. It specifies CASRSGTGLNSPLHF.

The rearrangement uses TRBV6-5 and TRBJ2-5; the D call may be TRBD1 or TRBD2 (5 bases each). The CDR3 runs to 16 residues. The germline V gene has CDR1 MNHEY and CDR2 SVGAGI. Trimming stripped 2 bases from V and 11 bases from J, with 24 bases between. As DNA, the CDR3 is TGTGCCAGCAGTTACGGACGGGACCGACGAAATAAAGAGCAGTACTTC. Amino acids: CASSYGRDRRNKEQYF.

The chain's CDR3 is CSARQGAEQPQHF. The CDR3 nucleotides are TGCAGTGCTAGACAGGGGGCGGAACAGCCCCAGCATTTT. The chain employs TRBV20-1 and TRBJ1-5; TRBD1 agrees at 8 bases. Per the germline V gene, CDR1 is DFQATT and CDR2 is SNEGSKA (reference sequence). V shed 2 bases, J shed 7 bases, and the junction held 4 bases outside the gene matches. This CDR3 spans 13 amino acids.

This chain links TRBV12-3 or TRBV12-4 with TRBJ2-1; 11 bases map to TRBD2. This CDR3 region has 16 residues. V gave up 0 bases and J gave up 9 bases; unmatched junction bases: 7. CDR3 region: CASSLAPLAGAGEQFF. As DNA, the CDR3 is TGTGCCAGCAGTTTAGCGCCACTAGCGGGGGCCGGTGAGCAGTTCTTC.

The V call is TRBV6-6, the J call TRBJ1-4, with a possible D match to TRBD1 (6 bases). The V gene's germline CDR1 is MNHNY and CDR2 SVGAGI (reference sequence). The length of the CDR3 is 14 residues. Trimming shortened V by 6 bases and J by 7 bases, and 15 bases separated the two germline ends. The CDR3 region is CASRNNRDGEKLFF. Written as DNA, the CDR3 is TGTGCCAGCAGAAATAACAGGGATGGTGAAAAACTGTTTTTT.

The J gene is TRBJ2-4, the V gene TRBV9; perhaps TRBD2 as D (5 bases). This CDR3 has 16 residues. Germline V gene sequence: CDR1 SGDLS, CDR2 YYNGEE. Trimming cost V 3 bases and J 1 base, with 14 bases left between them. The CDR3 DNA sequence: TGTGCCAGCAGCGGATGGGCGGGTGATGCCAAAAACATTCAGTACTTC. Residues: CASSGWAGDAKNIQYF. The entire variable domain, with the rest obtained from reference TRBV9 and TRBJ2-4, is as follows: DSGVTQTPKHLITATGQRVTLRCSPRSGDLSVYWYQQSLDQGLQFLIQYYNGEERAKGNILERFSAQQFPDLHSELNLSSLELGDSALYFCASSGWAGDAKNIQYFGAGTRLSVL.

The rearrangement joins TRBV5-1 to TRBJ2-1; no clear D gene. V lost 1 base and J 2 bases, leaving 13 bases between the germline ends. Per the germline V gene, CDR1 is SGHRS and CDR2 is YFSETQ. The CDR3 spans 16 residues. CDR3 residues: CASSLNILGTYNEQFF. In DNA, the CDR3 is TGCGCCAGCAGCTTGAACATCCTCGGAACCTACAATGAGCAGTTCTTC.

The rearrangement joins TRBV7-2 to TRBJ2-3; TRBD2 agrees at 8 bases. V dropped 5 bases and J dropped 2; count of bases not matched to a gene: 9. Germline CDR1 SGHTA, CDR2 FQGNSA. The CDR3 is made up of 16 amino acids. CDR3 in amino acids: CASSPHRGGLTDTQYF. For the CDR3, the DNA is TGTGCCAGCAGCCCTCATCGGGGGGGGCTCACAGATACGCAGTATTTT.

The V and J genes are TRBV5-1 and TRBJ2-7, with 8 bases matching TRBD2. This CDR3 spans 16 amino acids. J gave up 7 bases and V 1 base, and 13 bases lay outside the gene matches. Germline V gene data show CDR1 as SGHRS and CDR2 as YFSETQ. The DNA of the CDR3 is TGCGCCAGCAGCTTGAATTCCCTCGGGAGGGCGGGTGAGCAGTACTTC. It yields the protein CASSLNSLGRAGEQYF.

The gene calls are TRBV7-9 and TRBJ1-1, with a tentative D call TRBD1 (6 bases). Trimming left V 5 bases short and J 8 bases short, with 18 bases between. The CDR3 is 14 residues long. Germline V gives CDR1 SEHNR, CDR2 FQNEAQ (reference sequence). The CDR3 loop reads CASSRRGGSGEAFF. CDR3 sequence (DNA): TGTGCCAGCAGCCGCAGGGGTGGGTCGGGAGAAGCTTTCTTT.

The CDR3 loop reads CASSGKQGNTEAFF. The CDR3 DNA reads TGTGCCAGCAGCGGCAAACAGGGGAACACTGAAGCTTTCTTT. The V call is TRBV9, the J call TRBJ1-1; D is possibly TRBD1 (6 bases). Germline assignment: CDR1 SGDLS and CDR2 YYNGEE. This CDR3 has 14 amino acids. The V end was cut by 3 bases, the J end by 1 base, with 10 bases between. Using reference TRBV9 and TRBJ1-1 for the parts outside the CDR3, the full variable domain is DSGVTQTPKHLITATGQRVTLRCSPRSGDLSVYWYQQSLDQGLQFLIQYYNGEERAKGNILERFSAQQFPDLHSELNLSSLELGDSALYFCASSGKQGNTEAFFGQGTRLTVV.

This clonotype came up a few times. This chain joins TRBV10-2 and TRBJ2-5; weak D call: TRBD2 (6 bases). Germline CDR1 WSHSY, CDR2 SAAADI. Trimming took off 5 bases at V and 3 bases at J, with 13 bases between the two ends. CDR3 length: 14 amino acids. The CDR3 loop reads CASSLGGREETQYF. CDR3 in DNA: TGCGCCAGCAGTTTGGGAGGCAGAGAAGAGACCCAGTACTTC.

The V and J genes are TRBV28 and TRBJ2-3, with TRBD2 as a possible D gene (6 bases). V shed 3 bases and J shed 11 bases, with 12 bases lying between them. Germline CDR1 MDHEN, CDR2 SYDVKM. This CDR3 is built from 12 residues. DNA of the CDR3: TGTGCCAGCAGTTTTGGGGGGACGCGGCAGTATTTT. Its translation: CASSFGGTRQYF.

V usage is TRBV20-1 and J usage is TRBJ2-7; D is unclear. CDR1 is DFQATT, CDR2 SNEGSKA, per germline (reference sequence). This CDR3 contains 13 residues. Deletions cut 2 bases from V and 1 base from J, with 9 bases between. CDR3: CSARSQESYEQYF. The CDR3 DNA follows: TGCAGTGCTAGAAGCCAGGAGTCCTACGAGCAGTACTTC.

CDR3 region: CASSLGDSTGELFF. CDR3 DNA sequence: TGTGCCAGCAGCTTAGGGGATTCGACCGGGGAGCTGTTTTTT. The rearrangement joins TRBV7-6 to TRBJ2-2; unclear D gene. V dropped 1 base and J dropped 5 bases, with 8 bases sitting between them. This CDR3 is 14 amino acids long. Germline loops: CDR1 SGHVS, CDR2 FNYEAQ.

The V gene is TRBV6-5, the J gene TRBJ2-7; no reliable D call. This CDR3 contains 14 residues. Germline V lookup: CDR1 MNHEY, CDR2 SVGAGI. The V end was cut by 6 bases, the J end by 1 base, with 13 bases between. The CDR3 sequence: CASRPGPTSYEQYF. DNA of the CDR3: TGTGCCAGCAGACCCGGACCGACATCCTACGAGCAGTACTTC.

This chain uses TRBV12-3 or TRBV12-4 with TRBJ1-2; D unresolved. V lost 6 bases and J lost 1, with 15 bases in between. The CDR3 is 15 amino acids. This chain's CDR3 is CASSSGMELNYGYTF. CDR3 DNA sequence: TGTGCCAGCAGCTCAGGAATGGAGCTTAACTATGGCTACACCTTC.

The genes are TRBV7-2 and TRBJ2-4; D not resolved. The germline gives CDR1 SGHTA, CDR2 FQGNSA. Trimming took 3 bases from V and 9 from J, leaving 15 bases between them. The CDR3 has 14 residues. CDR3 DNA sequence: TGTGCCAGCAGCTTTTCCAATTTCCGTGGCATTCAGTACTTC. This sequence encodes CASSFSNFRGIQYF.

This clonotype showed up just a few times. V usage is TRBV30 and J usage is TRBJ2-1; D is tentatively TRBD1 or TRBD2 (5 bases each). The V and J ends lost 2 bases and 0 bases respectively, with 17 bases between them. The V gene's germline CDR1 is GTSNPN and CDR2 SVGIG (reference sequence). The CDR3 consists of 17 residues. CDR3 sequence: CAWSISGRRSSYNEQFF. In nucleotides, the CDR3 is TGTGCCTGGAGTATTTCGGGACGCCGAAGCTCCTACAATGAGCAGTTCTTC.

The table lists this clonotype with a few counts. CDR3 sequence (DNA): TGTGCCAGCAGTTTAATGGCGGGAGGTGGTTATGAGCAGTTCTTC. Translating it yields CASSLMAGGGYEQFF. The genes are TRBV12-3 or TRBV12-4 and TRBJ2-1, with 8 bases lining up with TRBD2. V lost 2 bases, J lost 8 bases, and 8 bases stayed unmatched. The CDR3 runs to 15 residues.